The 27 T cell receptor beta chains presented below share a single source sample, sequenced in a study of graft-versus-host responses after intestinal transplantation. The assay was immunoSEQ multiplex PCR, and TCRdb's table has in-frame clones only and misses some. The table has 1,100 or so clones, more than 65% seen once. Graft samples were processed, releasing intraepithelial and lamina propria lymphocytes. Specimen: ileum tissue, collected 250 days after intestinal transplantation. All receptors derive from a human patient who received an intestinal transplant, so some T cells may come from the graft donor.

The chain recombines TRBV11-2 with TRBJ2-1; D ambiguous. V lost 6 bases to trimming and J lost 2 bases, with 8 bases between them. This CDR3 is 13 amino acids long. Germline V CDR1 and CDR2: SGHAT, FQNNGV. CDR3: CASSQIAYNEQFF. In DNA, the CDR3 is TGTGCCAGCAGTCAAATCGCCTACAATGAGCAGTTCTTC. Combining the CDR3 with reference TRBV11-2 and TRBJ2-1 gives the whole variable domain EAGVAQSPRYKIIEKRQSVAFWCNPISGHATLYWYQQILGQGPKLLIQFQNNGVVDDSQLPKDRFSAERLKGVDSTLKIQPAKLEDSAVYLCASSQIAYNEQFFGPGTRLTVL.

J is TRBJ2-7 and V is TRBV30; 10 positions agree with TRBD1. The junction had 7 bases not matched to a gene; V was cut back by 5 bases and J by 0 bases. Germline V gene data show CDR1 as GTSNPN and CDR2 as SVGIG (reference sequence). This CDR3 is 15 amino acids long. CDR3 sequence: CAWGGGQGFSYEQYF. The DNA for the CDR3 is TGTGCCTGGGGCGGGGGACAGGGGTTCTCCTACGAGCAGTACTTC.

The chain uses TRBV7-3 and TRBJ2-7; the D call may be TRBD1 or TRBD2 (6 bases each). V was shortened by 0 bases and J by 4 bases, with 19 bases between the two germline ends. CDR3 size: 17 residues. Looked up from germline, CDR1 is SGHTA and CDR2 is FQGTGA. CDR3 protein: CASSLTPTGAGLYEQYF. The CDR3 DNA is TGTGCCAGCAGCTTAACCCCGACAGGTGCGGGACTGTACGAGCAGTACTTC.

DNA for the CDR3: TGTGCCAGCGGGCCCCTGGGGGAAGGAGGTAACGGAGGAGAGACCCAGTACTTC. Protein product: CASGPLGEGGNGGETQYF. The rearrangement links TRBV14 to TRBJ2-5; TRBD1 or TRBD2 may be the D gene (5 bases each). CDR1 and CDR2 from the germline V gene are SGHDN and FVKESK. V lost 8 bases to trimming and J lost 4 bases, with 29 bases between them. The CDR3 runs 18 residues.

This clone appeared a few times. The gene calls are TRBV4-1 and TRBJ1-5; D may be TRBD1 (6 bases). Trimming removed 2 bases from V and 2 bases from J, with 13 bases in between. The germline V gene has CDR1 MGHRA and CDR2 YSYEKL. CDR3 size: 16 residues. The CDR3 nucleotides read TGCGCCAGCAGCCAAAACAGGGAGTGGGGCAATCAGCCCCAGCATTTT. Protein product: CASSQNREWGNQPQHF.

The genes are TRBV28 and TRBJ1-5; tentative D call: TRBD1 (5 bases). CDR1 and CDR2 (germline): MDHEN, SYDVKM. There are 14 residues in the CDR3. V was shortened by 8 bases and J by 2 bases, with 13 bases between the two germline ends. The CDR3 bases are TGTGCCAGCCTGGGACCCCGCCGCAATCAGCCCCAGCATTTT. Translated, it gives CASLGPRRNQPQHF.

The chain carries TRBV29-1 and TRBJ2-1; TRBD2 agrees at 7 bases. Germline loops: CDR1 SQVTM, CDR2 ANQGSEA. Trimming removed 1 base from V and 5 bases from J; junction bases left unmatched: 11. This CDR3 contains 16 residues. CDR3: CSVEGAGDSWDNEQFF. The CDR3 DNA is TGCAGCGTTGAAGGCGCGGGAGACAGTTGGGACAATGAGCAGTTCTTC.

This clone was observed once. A read error may produce the germline difference seen at one junction end. The chain employs TRBV2 and TRBJ2-3; 8 bases align to TRBD2. Germline-derived CDR1 and CDR2 are SNHLY and FYNNEI. CDR3 length: 14 amino acids. CDR3 bases: TGTGCCAGCAGTCAAGCGGGAGTGGCAGATACGCAGTATTTT. It translates to CASSQAGVADTQYF.

This sequence joins TRBV11-2 and TRBJ2-1; 13 bases match TRBD2. The CDR3 is made up of 14 amino acids. The J segment lost 9 bases and the V segment lost 9 bases, leaving 8 bases of the junction unmatched. Germline V CDR1 and CDR2: SGHAT, FQNNGV. The CDR3 loop is CASLTLAGGSEQFF. CDR3 bases: TGTGCCAGTCTGACACTAGCGGGAGGGTCTGAGCAGTTCTTC.

This clone was seen just once. CDR3 sequence (DNA): TGTGCCAGCAGCGTAGACCCATACAATGAGCAGTTCTTC. It codes for CASSVDPYNEQFF. This chain connects TRBV9 to TRBJ2-1; D unresolved. CDR1 and CDR2 from the germline V gene are SGDLS and YYNGEE. Trimming took 0 bases from V and 4 from J, leaving 5 bases between them. The CDR3 extends over 13 amino acids.

This chain links TRBV28 with TRBJ1-4, with D possibly TRBD1 on 5 matching bases. The CDR3 runs 15 residues. V lost 0 bases and J lost 6, with 11 bases in between. The germline CDR1 and CDR2 sequences are MDHEN and SYDVKM. The CDR3, as DNA: TGTGCCAGCAGTTTATGGGGCAGGGCCCATGAAAAACTGTTTTTT. Protein: CASSLWGRAHEKLFF.

The chain joins TRBV19 to TRBJ2-3, with D perhaps matching TRBD1 or TRBD2 (5 bases each). In germline, CDR1 is LNHDA, CDR2 SQIVND (reference sequence). The CDR3 length is 14 residues. V gave up 6 bases and J gave up 0 bases, with 10 bases separating them. The DNA for the CDR3 is TGTGCCAGTAGGGGGGAGATAAGCACAGATACGCAGTATTTT. Translating it yields CASRGEISTDTQYF.

This clone was seen only once. This rearrangement joins TRBV4-1 to TRBJ2-6; D may be TRBD1 (5 bases). CDR3 length equals 18 residues. The germline V and J ends were trimmed by 0 bases and 5 bases, with 17 bases remaining between them. CDR1 is MGHRA, CDR2 YSYEKL, per germline. CDR3 coding DNA: TGCGCCAGCAGCCAAGATGGGGCAACACGGATTCGGGCCAACGTCCTGACTTTC. It is translated as CASSQDGATRIRANVLTF.

This clone was counted only a few times. V gene TRBV27 combines with J gene TRBJ1-5; 10 nucleotides line up with TRBD1. Trimming removed 4 bases from V and 5 bases from J; junction bases left unmatched: 5. CDR3 length: 15 amino acids. Germline CDR1 and CDR2: MNHEY and SMNVEV (reference sequence). The CDR3 DNA follows: TGTGCCAGCAGTTCCTCGGACAGGGGGGATCAGCCCCAGCATTTT. Protein: CASSSSDRGDQPQHF.

The genes are TRBV28 and TRBJ2-7, with a possible D match to TRBD2 (6 bases). V was pared by 8 bases and J by 3 bases, with 8 bases between. The CDR3 covers 11 residues. Looked up from germline, CDR1 is MDHEN and CDR2 is SYDVKM. CDR3 nucleotide sequence: TGTGCCAGCGACGGGGGCTACGAGCAGTACTTC. Translation: CASDGGYEQYF.

The J gene is TRBJ2-5, the V gene TRBV7-2; 7 nucleotides match TRBD2. CDR1 SGHTA and CDR2 FQGNSA come from the germline V gene. The trim removed 1 base at V and 1 base at J, leaving 3 bases unmatched. There are 15 residues in the CDR3. DNA for the CDR3: TGTGCCAGCAGCTTAGGAGGCGGGAGCCAAGAGACCCAGTACTTC. It yields the protein CASSLGGGSQETQYF.

The V gene is TRBV28, the J gene TRBJ1-2; D gene ambiguous. Trimming cost V 8 bases and J 1 base, with 5 bases left between them. CDR1 and CDR2 (germline): MDHEN, SYDVKM. The CDR3 has 11 residues. Here the CDR3 DNA reads TGTGCCAGCCGAAATAACTATGGCTACACCTTC. Its protein product is CASRNNYGYTF.

This chain joins TRBV7-9 and TRBJ2-1; no definite D call. This CDR3 comprises 17 residues. V shed 1 base and J shed 7 bases, with 20 bases lying between them. Per germline, CDR1 SEHNR and CDR2 FQNEAQ (reference sequence). The CDR3 nucleotides are TGTGCCAGCAGCTTAGGAACTGGGGAAACTAAGGCGAATGAGCAGTTCTTC. This codes for CASSLGTGETKANEQFF.

This sequence joins TRBV6-1 and TRBJ2-1; 11 bases agree with TRBD2. After removal of 6 bases from V and 6 bases from J, the junction contained 7 bases not matched to a gene. CDR1 is MNHNS and CDR2 is SASEGT in the germline V gene. CDR3 length: 15 amino acids. CDR3 DNA: TGTGCCAGCAGCGAGACTAGCGGGACGGGCAATGAGCAGTTCTTC. It is translated as CASSETSGTGNEQFF.

This clone turned up a few times. The chain recombines TRBV6-1 with TRBJ2-7, with a weak D call TRBD1 (5 bases). The germline V gene has CDR1 MNHNS and CDR2 SASEGT. This CDR3 spans 14 amino acids. The V and J ends lost 6 bases and 6 bases respectively, with 18 bases between them. The CDR3 DNA reads TGTGCCAGCAGCCTACCAGGGTTCCACGCCGAGCAGTACTTC. Translation gives CASSLPGFHAEQYF.

The chain couples TRBV27 to TRBJ2-5; 14 bases map to TRBD2. From germline, CDR1 is MNHEY and CDR2 SMNVEV (reference sequence). With 1 base clipped from V and 5 bases from J, the junction kept 6 bases outside the gene matches. This CDR3 has 17 amino acids. CDR3 nucleotide sequence: TGTGCCAGCAGTTTATTGGGGACTAGCGGGAGAGGGGAGACCCAGTACTTC. Translating it yields CASSLLGTSGRGETQYF.

This clone has a handful of counts. The chain couples TRBV28 to TRBJ1-5, with 8 bases matching TRBD1. Germline V gives CDR1 MDHEN, CDR2 SYDVKM. The V and J ends lost 10 bases and 0 bases, in that order; junction bases with no gene match: 5. The length of the CDR3 is 14 residues. For the CDR3, the DNA is TGTGCCATACAGGGACAGGATAGCAATCAGCCCCAGCATTTT. This translates into CAIQGQDSNQPQHF.

This chain uses TRBV6-1 with TRBJ2-6, with D unclear. Trimming removed 3 bases from V and 0 bases from J, with 3 bases in between. This CDR3 region has 14 residues. Germline V gene data show CDR1 as MNHNS and CDR2 as SASEGT. CDR3 DNA: TGTGCCAGCAGTGACAACTCTGGGGCCAACGTCCTGACTTTC. It codes for CASSDNSGANVLTF.

This chain joins TRBV5-4 and TRBJ1-6, with TRBD1 matching over 8 bases. CDR1 and CDR2 from the germline V gene are SGHNT and YYREEE (reference sequence). This CDR3 has 15 amino acids. The ends lost 4 bases at V and 5 bases at J; junction bases unmatched: 5. Here the CDR3 DNA reads TGTGCCAGCAGCGGACGGACAGGGAATAATTCACCCCTCCACTTT. This codes for CASSGRTGNNSPLHF.

This rearrangement joins TRBV6-5 to TRBJ1-1, with 10 nucleotides matching TRBD1. The CDR3 is 13 residues long. V lost 6 bases to trimming and J lost 6 bases; unmatched junction nucleotides: 4. Germline V gene data show CDR1 as MNHEY and CDR2 as SVGAGI. The CDR3 loop is CASSPGTGAEAFF. As DNA, the CDR3 is TGTGCCAGCAGCCCCGGGACAGGGGCTGAAGCTTTCTTT.

The rearrangement uses TRBV7-8 and TRBJ2-2; D possibly corresponds to TRBD2 (5 bases). The germline gives CDR1 SGHVS, CDR2 FQNEAQ. Trimming left V 4 bases short and J 0 bases short, with 12 bases between. CDR3 length equals 16 residues. The CDR3 DNA reads as TGTGCCAGCAGCTCGTCTGAGGGCGCGAACACCGGGGAGCTGTTTTTT. Translated, it gives CASSSSEGANTGELFF.

This chain connects TRBV9 to TRBJ2-5; maybe TRBD1 (6 bases). The V gene lost 0 bases and the J gene lost 4 bases, with 16 bases spanning the gap. The CDR3 consists of 16 residues. Per the germline V gene, CDR1 is SGDLS and CDR2 is YYNGEE. This CDR3 reads CASSVVGTRERETQYF. CDR3 bases: TGTGCCAGCAGCGTAGTGGGGACACGAGAGCGAGAGACCCAGTACTTC.